This TCR beta chain was identified during a study of T cell repertoires in cytomegalovirus infection. Study summary: Indicated by public TCR beta signatures were CMV infection and matching HLA type. Study observations and caveats: Frequencies of public TCR beta families were cumulated, and this identified carriers of CMV plus the relevant HLA. The study found HLA-C-restricted CMV-specific TCR beta clonotypes dominating the ex vivo response.

As concerns this clonotype: Its target is unknown.

MiXCR was run by TCRdb on the reads, yielding one entry per CDR3 protein. The repertoire holds around 280,000 distinct CDR3 sequences, with roughly an eighth as singletons. CDR1 is SGHDN, CDR2 FVKESK, per germline. Trimming left V 4 bases short and J 1 base short, with 13 bases between. This CDR3 has 15 residues. V usage is TRBV14 and J usage is TRBJ2-5, with D maybe TRBD2 (6 bases). Sequencing used PBMCs. The TCR was taken from a human donor in good health (CMV status not recorded). Some clones in this sample may be carry-over from other donors' samples. CDR3 in DNA: TGTGCCAGCAGCCGTAGACCGGGACTCCAAGAGACCCAGTACTTC. It codes for CASSRRPGLQETQYF.